This T cell receptor (beta chain) is from a study of T cells in Graves' hyperthyroidism and ophthalmopathy. Patients were excluded because of uncontrolled infection, other autoimmune disease, pregnancy or lactation. RNA transcripts yielded amplified TCR beta CDR3 regions. First-round RT-PCR targeting the TCR CDR3 was performed with the HTBI primer set. MiXCR, run by TCRdb on the multiplex PCR reads, gives a single entry per CDR3 protein. The sample holds over 550,000 distinct CDR3 sequences; over 15% are singletons and the top ten take around a sixth. This receptor was taken from a woman under 30 with Graves' hyperthyroidism. The specimen sequenced was blood.

The DNA of the CDR3 is TGTGCCAGCACCAACAGGTTTAACTCCTACGAGCAGTACTTC. Translating it yields CASTNRFNSYEQYF. The rearrangement joins TRBV11-3 to TRBJ2-7; D is perhaps TRBD1 (5 bases). Germline loops: CDR1 SGHNT, CDR2 YENEEA. The CDR3 runs 14 residues. Trimming removed 7 bases at V and 0 bases at J, with 13 bases between.